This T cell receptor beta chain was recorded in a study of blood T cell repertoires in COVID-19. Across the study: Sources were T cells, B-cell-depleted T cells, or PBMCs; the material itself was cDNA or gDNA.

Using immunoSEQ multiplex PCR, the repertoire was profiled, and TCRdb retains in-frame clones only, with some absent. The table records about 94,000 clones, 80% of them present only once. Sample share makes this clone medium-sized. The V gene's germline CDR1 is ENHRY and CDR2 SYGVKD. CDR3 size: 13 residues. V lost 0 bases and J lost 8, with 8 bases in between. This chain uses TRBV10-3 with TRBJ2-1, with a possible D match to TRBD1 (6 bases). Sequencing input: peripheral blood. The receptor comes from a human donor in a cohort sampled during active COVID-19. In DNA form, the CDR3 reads TGTGCCATCAGTGAGTCGAAGGGGGATGAGCAGTTCTTC. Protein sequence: CAISESKGDEQFF.